The T cell receptor beta chain under discussion was sequenced for a study of blood T cell repertoires in COVID-19 (dated by TCRdb to the early 2020s). About the investigation overall: Samples covering the acute and convalescent phases of COVID-19 were provided by collaborators in the United States, Italy and Spain. HLA class I and class II types, where available, came from metadata supplied by the sample provider rather than from assay-based typing. Subjects who had been exposed to COVID-19, were actively infected with it, or had recovered from it provided the deeply sampled blood TCRbeta repertoires that made up the dataset. The repertoires were released in a freely available public database meant as a resource for research on the immune response to SARS-CoV-2. Sample metadata almost always included a de-identified subject ID, COVID-19 status, age in years and sex. The prospective study material was composed of cDNA or gDNA derived from T cells, B-cell-depleted T cells, or PBMCs. The samples were drawn from the first 160 participants of the ongoing ImmuneRACE study and from 1,254 subjects provided by 6 global collaborators. Summary of the overall study and its limitations: The quantity of clinical and demographic metadata differed by source and by participant and was supplied without curation.

The immunoSEQ Assay, a bias-controlled multiplex PCR, was used to amplify TCRbeta CDR3 regions from genomic DNA. The authors processed their data as follows. The number of nucleated cells in each sample was estimated from the amplification of reference gene primers within the assay. To quantify the absolute abundance of each unique TCRbeta CDR3 rearrangement, sequence reads were collapsed and filtered. Productive Simpson clonality was computed per sample as the square root of Simpson's diversity index over productive rearrangements. Drawn from immuneACCESS, this table holds only the in-frame rearrangements with V and J called that TCRdb kept. Clones are partly lost; checked studies trace under half to an unresolved V gene and leave the rest unexplained. V, J and clone size reflect that table, while D and trimming were determined from the DNA. The sample data list roughly 290,000 clones, and around 86% of these were observed just once. Approximately 1.5% of the sample is held by the ten biggest clonotypes.

Participants in the prospective study were aged roughly 18 to 100 years, lived in under 30 United States geographic areas, and enrolled through a virtual design. In the prospective study, cohorts were assigned on the basis of participant-reported clinical history obtained from a screening survey and a study questionnaire. ImmuneRACE Cohort 3 recovered participants were defined by two consecutive negative NP/OP PCR tests, healthcare professional clearance, or symptom resolution. Mobile phlebotomists in the prospective study collected whole blood, serum and a nasopharyngeal or oropharyngeal swab from every participant. Prospective study participants could optionally give additional blood draws and questionnaires over an approximately two-month period. Before DNA extraction, prospective study blood samples were shipped either frozen or at room temperature. Points on this clone: The target of this receptor is not known. No per-base quality is available; no much larger clone lies one base away.

At the junction V is shortened by 10 bases and J by 2 bases; bases outside the gene matches: 8. The CDR3 has 13 amino acids, counting the end cysteine and phenylalanine. Left in the record is the CDR3 DNA by itself, 39 bases read in frame from the first base. Material for sequencing was PBMCs or T cells enriched from blood (not recorded which). The TCR was taken from a woman in her 40s who had recovered from COVID-19. Recombination linked TRBV12-3 or TRBV12-4 to TRBJ2-7; 7 junctional bases match TRBD1. The CDR3 protein is CATRNTGAYEQYF. Read as DNA, the sequence is TGTGCCACACGAAATACAGGGGCCTACGAGCAGTACTTC.